One sample yielded the 17 T cell receptor beta chains listed below, sequenced in a study of T cell changes during pregnancy in multiple sclerosis. Using immunoSEQ multiplex PCR, the repertoire was profiled, and TCRdb retains in-frame clones only, with some absent. This sample yields fewer than 110,000 clones, of which roughly nine tenths are seen a single time; roughly 0.88% belongs to the top ten. Material: peripheral blood, obtained after pregnancy. Receptors originate from a female donor with multiple sclerosis, enrolled in a pregnancy study.

The V gene is TRBV28, the J gene TRBJ1-1; D unclear. V lost 1 base to trimming and J lost 6 bases, with 12 bases between them. Germline CDR1 and CDR2: MDHEN and SYDVKM. This CDR3 comprises 14 residues. CDR3 coding DNA: TGTGCCAGCAGTTTATCGCCGGGGATCGCTGAAGCTTTCTTT. Its translation is CASSLSPGIAEAFF. The full variable domain, with the rest looked up from reference TRBV28 and TRBJ1-1, is DVKVTQSSRYLVKRTGEKVFLECVQDMDHENMFWYRQDPGLGLRLIYFSYDVKMKEKGDIPEGYSVSREKKERFSLILESASTNQTSMYLCASSLSPGIAEAFFGQGTRLTVV.

This clone appeared a single time. The chain couples TRBV11-2 to TRBJ1-2; no reliable D call. CDR3 length: 13 amino acids. Trimming took 1 base from V and 4 from J, leaving 7 bases between them. Germline-derived CDR1 and CDR2 are SGHAT and FQNNGV. The CDR3 here is CASSLGVVYGYTF. The CDR3 region has the DNA TGTGCCAGCAGCTTAGGAGTTGTCTATGGCTACACCTTC.

The sample holds a few counts of this clone. This sequence joins TRBV6-6 and TRBJ2-7; D may be TRBD2 (6 bases). CDR1 is MNHNY, CDR2 SVGAGI, per germline (reference sequence). CDR3 size: 13 residues. V dropped 6 bases and J dropped 7 bases, with 16 bases sitting between them. The CDR3 DNA reads TGTGCCAGCAGGGTGCGCGGGGCGGGAGAGCAGTACTTC. Encoded protein: CASRVRGAGEQYF.

The chain couples TRBV2 to TRBJ1-2; the D is unclear. Germline V gene data show CDR1 as SNHLY and CDR2 as FYNNEI. This CDR3 region has 15 residues. The germline V and J ends were trimmed by 3 bases and 1 base, with 12 bases remaining between them. CDR3 sequence (DNA): TGTGCCAGCAGTGATGCCGGGAGCATTAACTATGGCTACACCTTC. As protein: CASSDAGSINYGYTF.

The rearrangement joins TRBV7-9 to TRBJ2-3; D not certain. The V end was cut by 1 base, the J end by 4 bases, with 9 bases between. There are 14 residues in the CDR3. The V gene's germline CDR1 is SEHNR and CDR2 FQNEAQ (reference sequence). The CDR3 bases are TGTGCCAGCAGCTTAGACCGAAGAGCAGATACGCAGTATTTT. Residues: CASSLDRRADTQYF.

The chain uses TRBV5-1 and TRBJ2-5, with 8 bases matching TRBD2. In germline, CDR1 is SGHRS, CDR2 YFSETQ. The CDR3 is 14 residues long. With 2 bases clipped from V and 3 bases from J, the junction kept 3 bases outside the gene matches. The CDR3 DNA reads TGCGCCAGCAGCTTAGGACTAGCTAAAGAGACCCAGTACTTC. Residues: CASSLGLAKETQYF.

V usage is TRBV7-8 and J usage is TRBJ2-1; the match to TRBD1 covers 9 bases. V dropped 5 bases and J dropped 0; count of bases not matched to a gene: 14. Germline V CDR1 and CDR2: SGHVS, FQNEAQ. This CDR3 spans 19 amino acids. CDR3 in DNA: TGTGCCAGCAGCCTTAAACCCGGGACAGGGCGAAGCTCCTACAATGAGCAGTTCTTC. It translates to CASSLKPGTGRSSYNEQFF.

This chain uses TRBV9 with TRBJ1-3, with TRBD1 matching over 7 bases. J gave up 2 bases and V 0 bases, and 8 bases lay outside the gene matches. The CDR3 contains 17 residues. CDR1 is SGDLS and CDR2 is YYNGEE in the germline V gene. CDR3 coding DNA: TGTGCCAGCAGCGTAGGTCGACAGGGATTCGCTGGAAACACCATATATTTT. This encodes CASSVGRQGFAGNTIYF.

The rearrangement uses TRBV30 and TRBJ1-2; a weak D match, TRBD1 (5 bases). The CDR3 runs to 13 residues. V shed 0 bases and J shed 4 bases, with 9 bases lying between them. Germline V gene lookup returns CDR1 GTSNPN and CDR2 SVGIG (reference sequence). CDR3 amino acids: CAWSVPGIYGYTF. The CDR3 DNA is TGTGCCTGGAGTGTACCAGGGATCTATGGCTACACCTTC.

This clone appeared a single time. The chain links TRBV14 to TRBJ2-7; TRBD1 might be the D (5 bases). The CDR3 runs 13 residues. The germline V and J ends were trimmed by 0 bases and 6 bases, with 9 bases remaining between them. The germline gives CDR1 SGHDN, CDR2 FVKESK. CDR3 region: CASSQDLGREQYF. CDR3 coding DNA: TGTGCCAGCAGCCAAGATTTGGGGCGCGAGCAGTACTTC.

This clone was seen ten or more times. The chain uses TRBV11-2 and TRBJ2-7; the match to TRBD1 covers 9 bases. Germline V gene data show CDR1 as SGHAT and CDR2 as FQNNGV. The CDR3 spans 15 residues. The trim removed 5 bases at V and 4 bases at J, leaving 9 bases unmatched. CDR3 in amino acids: CASSRPGQGMYEQYF. The CDR3 bases are TGTGCCAGCAGCCGTCCTGGACAGGGGATGTACGAGCAGTACTTC. Full variable domain (rest looked up from reference TRBV11-2 and TRBJ2-7): EAGVAQSPRYKIIEKRQSVAFWCNPISGHATLYWYQQILGQGPKLLIQFQNNGVVDDSQLPKDRFSAERLKGVDSTLKIQPAKLEDSAVYLCASSRPGQGMYEQYFGPGTRLTVT.

The chain has TRBV7-6 and TRBJ2-7; D not certain. V dropped 0 bases and J dropped 1 base, with 7 bases sitting between them. Germline CDR1 is SGHVS and CDR2 is FNYEAQ. CDR3 size: 14 residues. Here the CDR3 DNA reads TGTGCCAGCAGCTTAGCGGTGCGTTCCTACGAGCAGTACTTC. Translated, it gives CASSLAVRSYEQYF.

This clone was seen once. The rearrangement joins TRBV6-5 to TRBJ2-7; 9 positions agree with TRBD1. Germline V lookup: CDR1 MNHEY, CDR2 SVGAGI. The V segment lost 6 bases and the J segment 4 bases; nucleotides outside the gene matches: 10. CDR3 length: 15 amino acids. The CDR3 reads CASSPGQGMGYEQYF. Here the CDR3 DNA reads TGTGCCAGCAGCCCCGGACAGGGGATGGGATACGAGCAGTACTTC.

This clone showed up just once. The chain carries TRBV5-1 and TRBJ1-4; 8 bases are a match to TRBD1. The CDR3 loop spans 14 amino acids. Germline V gives CDR1 SGHRS, CDR2 YFSETQ. Unmatched junction bases numbered 4, after V lost 4 bases and J lost 5 bases. The CDR3 here is CASSRDRRNEKLFF. For the CDR3, the DNA is TGCGCCAGCAGCCGGGACAGGAGGAATGAAAAACTGTTTTTT.

Remarks on this clone: A junction end diverges from the germline sequence, so it may reflect a read error. V is TRBV7-2 and J is TRBJ1-2, with D hard to call. Germline-derived CDR1 and CDR2 are SGHTA and FQGNSA. The CDR3 totals 13 residues. DNA of the CDR3: TGTGCCAGCAGATTAGAAGGAGTACGTGGCTACACCTTC. Amino acid sequence: CASRLEGVRGYTF.

The chain joins TRBV30 to TRBJ2-2; 8 positions match TRBD1. The germline CDR1 and CDR2 sequences are GTSNPN and SVGIG (reference sequence). Trimming removed 7 bases from V and 3 bases from J; junction bases left unmatched: 10. The CDR3 has 15 residues. The CDR3 DNA is TGTGCCTCCCTCCAGGGGGCTCGGGACACCGGGGAGCTGTTTTTT. This codes for CASLQGARDTGELFF.

The V and J genes are TRBV7-2 and TRBJ2-3; TRBD2 is a possible D gene (5 bases). Trimming removed 4 bases from V and 5 bases from J, with 13 bases in between. This CDR3 is built from 14 residues. Germline V gene lookup returns CDR1 SGHTA and CDR2 FQGNSA. In DNA, the CDR3 is TGTGCCAGCAGCTCCCGGGGAAGGAAAGATACGCAGTATTTT. This sequence encodes CASSSRGRKDTQYF.